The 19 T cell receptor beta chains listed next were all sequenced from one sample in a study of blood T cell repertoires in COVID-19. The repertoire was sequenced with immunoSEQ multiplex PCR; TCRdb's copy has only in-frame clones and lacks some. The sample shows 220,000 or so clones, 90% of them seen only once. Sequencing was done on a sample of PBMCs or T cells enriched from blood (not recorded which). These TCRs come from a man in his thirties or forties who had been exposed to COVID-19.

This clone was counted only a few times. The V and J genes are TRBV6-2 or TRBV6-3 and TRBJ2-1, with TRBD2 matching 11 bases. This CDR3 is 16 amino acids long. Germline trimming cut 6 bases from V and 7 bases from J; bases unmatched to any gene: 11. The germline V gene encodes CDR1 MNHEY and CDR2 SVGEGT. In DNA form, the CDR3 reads TGTGCCAGCAGCCCTATTAGCGGGGGGGCAGGTAATGAGCAGTTCTTC. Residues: CASSPISGGAGNEQFF.

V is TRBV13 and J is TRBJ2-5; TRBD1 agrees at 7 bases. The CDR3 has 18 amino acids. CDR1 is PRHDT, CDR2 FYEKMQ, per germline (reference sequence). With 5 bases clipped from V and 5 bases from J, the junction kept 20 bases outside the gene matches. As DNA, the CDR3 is TGTGCCAGCAGCCCAGGGGCCCGACAGGGCCCCTACGAGGAGACCCAGTACTTC. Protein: CASSPGARQGPYEETQYF.

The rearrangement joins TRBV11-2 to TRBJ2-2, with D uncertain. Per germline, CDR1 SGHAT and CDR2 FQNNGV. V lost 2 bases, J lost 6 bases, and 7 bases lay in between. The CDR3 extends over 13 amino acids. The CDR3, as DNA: TGTGCCAGCAGCTTAAGAGGTTCCGGGGAGCTGTTTTTT. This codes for CASSLRGSGELFF.

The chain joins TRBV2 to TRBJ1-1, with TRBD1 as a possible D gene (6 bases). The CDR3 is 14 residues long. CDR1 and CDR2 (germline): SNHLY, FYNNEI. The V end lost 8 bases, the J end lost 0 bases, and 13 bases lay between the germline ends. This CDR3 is CASAFDRMNTEAFF. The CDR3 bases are TGTGCCAGCGCGTTCGACAGGATGAACACTGAAGCTTTCTTT.

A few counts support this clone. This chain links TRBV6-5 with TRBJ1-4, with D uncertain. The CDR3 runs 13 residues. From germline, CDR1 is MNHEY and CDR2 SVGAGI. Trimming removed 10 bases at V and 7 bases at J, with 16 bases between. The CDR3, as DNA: TGTGCCACTGCGACAATTGAGGGTGAAAAACTGTTTTTT. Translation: CATATIEGEKLFF.

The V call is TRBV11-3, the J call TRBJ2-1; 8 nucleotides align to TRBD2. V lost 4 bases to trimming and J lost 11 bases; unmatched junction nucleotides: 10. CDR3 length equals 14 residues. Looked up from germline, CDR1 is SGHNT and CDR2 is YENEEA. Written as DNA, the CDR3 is TGTGCCAGCAGCTCACTTGTGGCGGGGGGTAAGCAGTTCTTC. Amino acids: CASSSLVAGGKQFF.

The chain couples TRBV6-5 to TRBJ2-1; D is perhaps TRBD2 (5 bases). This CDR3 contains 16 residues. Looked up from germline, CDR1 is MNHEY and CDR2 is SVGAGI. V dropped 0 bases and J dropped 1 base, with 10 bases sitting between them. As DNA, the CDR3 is TGTGCCAGCAGTTACTCCTTTGGGAGTTCCTACAATGAGCAGTTCTTC. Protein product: CASSYSFGSSYNEQFF.

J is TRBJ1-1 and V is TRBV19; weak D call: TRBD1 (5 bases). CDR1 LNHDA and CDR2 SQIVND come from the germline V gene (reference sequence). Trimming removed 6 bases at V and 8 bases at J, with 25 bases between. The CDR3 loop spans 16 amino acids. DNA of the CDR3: TGTGCCAGTAGCCTCGGGGGAGGCAGGAGATCCCTCGAAGCTTTCTTT. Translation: CASSLGGGRRSLEAFF.

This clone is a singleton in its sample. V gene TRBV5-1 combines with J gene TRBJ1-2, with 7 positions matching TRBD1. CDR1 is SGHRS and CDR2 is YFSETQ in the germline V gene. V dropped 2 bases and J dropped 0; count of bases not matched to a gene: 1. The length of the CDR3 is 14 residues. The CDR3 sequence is CASSFGTANYGYTF. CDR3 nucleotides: TGCGCCAGCAGCTTCGGGACAGCTAACTATGGCTACACCTTC. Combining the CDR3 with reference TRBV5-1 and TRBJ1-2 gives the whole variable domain KAGVTQTPRYLIKTRGQQVTLSCSPISGHRSVSWYQQTPGQGLQFLFEYFSETQRNKGNFPGRFSGRQFSNSRSEMNVSTLELGDSALYLCASSFGTANYGYTFGSGTRLTVV.

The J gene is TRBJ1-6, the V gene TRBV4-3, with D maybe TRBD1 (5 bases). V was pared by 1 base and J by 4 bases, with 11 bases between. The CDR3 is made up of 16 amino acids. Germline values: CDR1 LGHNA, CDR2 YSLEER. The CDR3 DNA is TGCGCCAGCAGCCAAGCCCCAGGGCGTTATAATTCACCCCTCCACTTT. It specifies CASSQAPGRYNSPLHF.

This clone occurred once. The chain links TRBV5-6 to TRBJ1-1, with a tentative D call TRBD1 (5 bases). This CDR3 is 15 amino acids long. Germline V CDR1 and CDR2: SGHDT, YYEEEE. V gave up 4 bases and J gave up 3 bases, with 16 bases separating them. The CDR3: CASSPWFQGDTEAFF. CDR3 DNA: TGTGCCAGCAGCCCGTGGTTTCAGGGTGACACTGAAGCTTTCTTT.

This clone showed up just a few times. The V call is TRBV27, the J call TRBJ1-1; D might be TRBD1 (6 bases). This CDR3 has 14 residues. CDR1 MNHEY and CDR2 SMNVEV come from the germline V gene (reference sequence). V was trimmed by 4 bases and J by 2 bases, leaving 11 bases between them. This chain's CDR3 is CASSWKQGNTEAFF. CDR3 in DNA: TGTGCCAGCAGTTGGAAACAGGGTAACACTGAAGCTTTCTTT.

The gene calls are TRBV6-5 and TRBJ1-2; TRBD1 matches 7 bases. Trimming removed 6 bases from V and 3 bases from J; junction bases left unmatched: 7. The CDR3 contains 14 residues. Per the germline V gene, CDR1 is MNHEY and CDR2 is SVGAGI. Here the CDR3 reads CASRRQGRDYGYTF. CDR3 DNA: TGTGCCAGCAGGAGACAGGGTAGGGACTATGGCTACACCTTC.

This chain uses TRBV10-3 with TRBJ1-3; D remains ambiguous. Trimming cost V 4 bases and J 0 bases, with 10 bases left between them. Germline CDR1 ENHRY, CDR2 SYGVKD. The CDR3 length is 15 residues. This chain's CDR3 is CAISGTSTSGNTIYF. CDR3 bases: TGTGCCATCAGTGGGACTTCCACCTCTGGAAACACCATATATTTT.

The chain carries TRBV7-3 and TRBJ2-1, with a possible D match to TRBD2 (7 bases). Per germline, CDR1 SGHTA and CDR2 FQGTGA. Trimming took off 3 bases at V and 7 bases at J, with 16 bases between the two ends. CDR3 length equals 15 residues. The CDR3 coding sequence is TGTGCCAGCAGCTTCGCGGGGGCCATAGAGAATGAGCAGTTCTTC. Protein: CASSFAGAIENEQFF.

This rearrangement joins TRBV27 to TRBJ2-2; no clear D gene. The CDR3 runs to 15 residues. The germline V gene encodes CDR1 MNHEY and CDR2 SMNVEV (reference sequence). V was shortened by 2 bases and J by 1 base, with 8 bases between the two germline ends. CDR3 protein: CASSLNRLNTGELFF. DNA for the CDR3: TGTGCCAGCAGTTTAAACAGATTGAACACCGGGGAGCTGTTTTTT.

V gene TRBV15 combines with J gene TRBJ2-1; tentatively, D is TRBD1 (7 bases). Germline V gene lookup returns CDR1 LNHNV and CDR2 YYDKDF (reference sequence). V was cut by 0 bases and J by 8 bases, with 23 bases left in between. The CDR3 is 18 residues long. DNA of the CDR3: TGTGCCACCAGCAGAGACCTCGGGGGACAGACCACCCCCCATGAGCAGTTCTTC. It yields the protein CATSRDLGGQTTPHEQFF.

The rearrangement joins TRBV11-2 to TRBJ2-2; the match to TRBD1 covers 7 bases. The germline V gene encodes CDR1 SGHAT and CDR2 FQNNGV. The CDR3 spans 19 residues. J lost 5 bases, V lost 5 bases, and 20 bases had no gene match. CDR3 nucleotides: TGTGCCAGCAGCAACTTAAAACTACTGGGACAGAAGGGGACCGGGGAGCTGTTTTTT. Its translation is CASSNLKLLGQKGTGELFF.

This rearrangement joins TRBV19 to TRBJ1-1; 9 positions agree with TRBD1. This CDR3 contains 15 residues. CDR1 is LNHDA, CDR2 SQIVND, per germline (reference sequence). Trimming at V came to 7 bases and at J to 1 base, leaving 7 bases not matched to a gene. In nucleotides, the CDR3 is TGTGCCAGTACCGAACAGGGGGCTGGGAACACTGAAGCTTTCTTT. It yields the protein CASTEQGAGNTEAFF.